One sample yielded the 23 T cell receptor beta chains listed below, sequenced in a study of T cells after yellow fever vaccination (dated by TCRdb to the late 2010s). The treatment or condition label of this sample denotes: live attenuated yellow fever vaccine strain. The library was obtained by 5' RACE. Sequencing was carried out with an Illumina HiSeq 2500. TCRdb reworked the public reads: Q25 trimming with fastp, MiXCR clone assembly, productive beta chains retained. One record per CDR3 amino acid sequence lists the most common genes and DNA. Across this sample there are 620,000 or so distinct CDR3 sequences, with 10% to 15% seen only once. The ten top clones hold around 14% of the sample. The starting material was PBMCs, obtained on the day of the yellow fever booster vaccination. Source of these receptors: a man aged 25 to 40 who received the YFV17D yellow fever vaccine.

The chain has TRBV7-2 and TRBJ2-2, with no clear D. V shed 5 bases and J shed 4 bases, with 8 bases lying between them. The CDR3 has 13 amino acids. Germline V lookup: CDR1 SGHTA, CDR2 FQGNSA. The chain's CDR3 is CASSRPFTGELFF. The CDR3 region has the DNA TGTGCCAGCAGCCGTCCCTTCACCGGGGAGCTGTTTTTT.

This clonotype was seen a handful of times. The chain couples TRBV7-8 to TRBJ1-5, with a weak D call TRBD1 (5 bases). This CDR3 comprises 13 residues. V lost 7 bases, J lost 5 bases, and 12 bases lay in between. Germline CDR1 is SGHVS and CDR2 is FQNEAQ. CDR3 DNA sequence: TGTGCCAGCAAACGCAGGGAGGATCAGCCCCAGCATTTT. Its translation: CASKRREDQPQHF.

The rearrangement uses TRBV20-1 and TRBJ2-3; 9 bases line up with TRBD2. This CDR3 is 12 amino acids long. The V segment lost 8 bases and the J segment 3 bases; nucleotides outside the gene matches: 3. CDR1 is DFQATT and CDR2 is SNEGSKA in the germline V gene (reference sequence). The CDR3 coding sequence is TGCAGTTTCAGCGGGAGGACAGATACGCAGTATTTT. Translation: CSFSGRTDTQYF.

In this sample, this clonotype turned up a few times. This chain connects TRBV6-2 or TRBV6-3 to TRBJ2-1; D remains unclear. V was cut by 6 bases and J by 8 bases, with 11 bases left in between. Per the germline V gene, CDR1 is MNHEY and CDR2 is SVGEGT. The CDR3 has 12 amino acids. The CDR3 is CASRQDLDEQFF. DNA of the CDR3: TGTGCCAGCAGACAAGACTTGGATGAGCAGTTCTTC.

This chain joins TRBV12-3 or TRBV12-4 and TRBJ1-5; possibly TRBD1 for D (5 bases). V was shortened by 8 bases and J by 1 base, with 15 bases between the two germline ends. This CDR3 is 15 amino acids long. DNA for the CDR3: TGTGCCAGCCGGCTGAGTGGACAAAGCAATCAGCCCCAGCATTTT. This sequence encodes CASRLSGQSNQPQHF.

This clonotype was found a few times. V and J are TRBV7-3 and TRBJ2-3; possible D gene TRBD2, 5 bases. CDR3 length equals 14 residues. The ends were cut back, 2 bases at V and 4 bases at J, with 10 bases in the middle. Germline lookup yields CDR1 SGHTA and CDR2 FQGTGA. As DNA, the CDR3 is TGTGCCAGCAGCTTAGGGAGCTCCCCAGATACGCAGTATTTT. Encoded protein: CASSLGSSPDTQYF.

This clonotype was observed a handful of times. V is TRBV4-2 and J is TRBJ2-1; 10 bases line up with TRBD2. This CDR3 region has 19 residues. Germline assignment: CDR1 LGHNA and CDR2 YNFKEQ. The J segment lost 6 bases and the V segment lost 4 bases, leaving 18 bases of the junction unmatched. DNA of the CDR3: TGTGCCAGCAGCCCCGGGTCGGGGGTACTAGCGGGACCTCCCAATGAGCAGTTCTTC. Encoded protein: CASSPGSGVLAGPPNEQFF.

This clonotype was recorded a few times. The chain carries TRBV6-2 or TRBV6-3 and TRBJ2-2, with TRBD2 matching 13 bases. V was pared by 7 bases and J by 5 bases, with 7 bases of the junction left unmatched. CDR1 is MNHEY, CDR2 SVGEGT, per germline. The CDR3 runs to 16 residues. CDR3 sequence: CASTWTSGRETGELFF. Written as DNA, the CDR3 is TGTGCCAGCACGTGGACTAGCGGGAGAGAGACCGGGGAGCTGTTTTTT.

This clonotype was found a few times. The chain employs TRBV12-3 or TRBV12-4 and TRBJ2-2; the match to TRBD1 covers 7 bases. The V gene end was trimmed by 5 bases and the J gene end by 6 bases; junction bases not matched to a gene: 21. This CDR3 has 19 amino acids. In DNA form, the CDR3 reads TGTGCCAGCAGTCTGACGTTGACAGGGTGGTTTTACGGGCCCGGGGAGCTGTTTTTT. Translation: CASSLTLTGWFYGPGELFF.

This clonotype was seen a handful of times. J is TRBJ2-7 and V is TRBV5-1; tentatively, D is TRBD1 or TRBD2 (5 bases each). V gave up 2 bases and J gave up 0 bases, with 9 bases separating them. The CDR3 is made up of 14 amino acids. The germline gives CDR1 SGHRS, CDR2 YFSETQ. CDR3 bases: TGCGCCAGCAGCTTCCGGGACGGCTCCTACGAGCAGTACTTC. Its protein is CASSFRDGSYEQYF.

This clonotype appeared a few times. CDR3 DNA sequence: TGTGCCAGCAGCTACAGGGGGCGCAATGAGCAGTTCTTC. It is translated as CASSYRGRNEQFF. The chain couples TRBV6-6 to TRBJ2-1; TRBD1 matches at 9 bases. Germline trimming cut 6 bases from V and 6 bases from J; bases unmatched to any gene: 3. Germline lookup yields CDR1 MNHNY and CDR2 SVGAGI (reference sequence). The CDR3 contains 13 residues.

V is TRBV7-9 and J is TRBJ2-1, with D possibly being TRBD2 (6 bases). The CDR3 has 15 residues. Germline CDR1 SEHNR, CDR2 FQNEAQ (reference sequence). Trimming pared 6 bases from V and 8 bases from J, leaving 20 bases between. CDR3 residues: CASRLLPGEGDEQFF. In nucleotides, the CDR3 is TGTGCCAGCAGGTTACTCCCGGGAGAGGGAGATGAGCAGTTCTTC. The full variable domain, its missing parts supplied by reference TRBV7-9 and TRBJ2-1, is DTGVSQNPRHKITKRGQNVTFRCDPISEHNRLYWYRQTLGQGPEFLTYFQNEAQLEKSRLLSDRFSAERPKGSFSTLEIQRTEQGDSAMYLCASRLLPGEGDEQFFGPGTRLTVL.

The rearrangement joins TRBV18 to TRBJ2-1, with D perhaps matching TRBD2 (6 bases). V shed 3 bases and J shed 9 bases, with 15 bases lying between them. The CDR3 length is 14 residues. In germline, CDR1 is KGHSH, CDR2 LQKENI. The CDR3 bases are TGTGCCAGCTCACCGCGGGAACTAGTCGCTGAGCAGTTCTTC. This codes for CASSPRELVAEQFF. Full variable domain (missing parts from reference TRBV18 and TRBJ2-1): NAGVMQNPRHLVRRRGQEARLRCSPMKGHSHVYWYRQLPEEGLKFMVYLQKENIIDESGMPKERFSAEFPKEGPSILRIQQVVRGDSAAYFCASSPRELVAEQFFGPGTRLTVL.

This clonotype was counted a few times. The gene calls are TRBV29-1 and TRBJ2-2; D is perhaps TRBD1 (6 bases). Per the germline V gene, CDR1 is SQVTM and CDR2 is ANQGSEA. V was pared by 7 bases and J by 5 bases, with 11 bases between. The length of the CDR3 is 12 residues. The CDR3 nucleotides read TGCAGCGGCGGTAGGGGGACCGGGGAGCTGTTTTTT. Protein: CSGGRGTGELFF.

The chain employs TRBV9 and TRBJ1-6, with TRBD1 matching 8 bases. Germline lookup yields CDR1 SGDLS and CDR2 YYNGEE. The length of the CDR3 is 15 residues. Unmatched junction bases numbered 7, after V lost 3 bases and J lost 8 bases. The CDR3 reads CASSAGTGIDSPLHF. CDR3 coding DNA: TGTGCCAGCAGCGCAGGGACAGGCATTGATTCACCCCTCCACTTT. Using reference TRBV9 and TRBJ1-6 for the parts outside the CDR3, the full variable domain is DSGVTQTPKHLITATGQRVTLRCSPRSGDLSVYWYQQSLDQGLQFLIQYYNGEERAKGNILERFSAQQFPDLHSELNLSSLELGDSALYFCASSAGTGIDSPLHFGNGTRLTVT.

This clonotype has a handful of counts. This rearrangement joins TRBV7-2 to TRBJ2-5; 7 bases fit TRBD2. The germline V gene has CDR1 SGHTA and CDR2 FQGNSA. This CDR3 has 15 amino acids. Trimming at V came to 5 bases and at J to 3 bases, leaving 9 bases not matched to a gene. CDR3: CASSAAGVAEETQYF. CDR3 DNA sequence: TGTGCCAGCAGCGCCGCGGGGGTAGCGGAAGAGACCCAGTACTTC.

This clonotype was recorded a few times. The gene calls are TRBV6-6 and TRBJ1-5; D unclear. V gave up 2 bases and J gave up 4 bases, with 6 bases separating them. Germline V gene lookup returns CDR1 MNHNY and CDR2 SVGAGI (reference sequence). This CDR3 is 13 amino acids long. Here the CDR3 DNA reads TGTGCCAGCAGTTACCAGCCGAATCAGCCCCAGCATTTT. Translated: CASSYQPNQPQHF.

The sample holds one count of this clonotype. The junction does not match germline at one end; this may be a read error. This chain links TRBV6-2 or TRBV6-3 with TRBJ1-5; TRBD1 matches 10 bases. This CDR3 contains 16 residues. Germline V gene sequence: CDR1 MNHEY, CDR2 SVGEGT. The CDR3 sequence: CASLGRDRGGNQPPHF. For the CDR3, the DNA is TGTGCCAGCTTGGGCCGGGACAGGGGAGGCAATCAGCCCCCGCATTTT.

This clonotype occurred a few times. The chain uses TRBV15 and TRBJ2-1; 15 positions agree with TRBD2. The CDR3 consists of 15 residues. The germline V gene has CDR1 LNHNV and CDR2 YYDKDF (reference sequence). V shed 4 bases and J 9 bases; nucleotides not matched to a gene: 4. The CDR3 region has the DNA TGTGCCACCAGCACCGGACTAGCGGGAGGGTTTGAGCAGTTCTTC. Translated: CATSTGLAGGFEQFF. Full variable domain (rest looked up from reference TRBV15 and TRBJ2-1): DAMVIQNPRYQVTQFGKPVTLSCSQTLNHNVMYWYQQKSSQAPKLLFHYYDKDFNNEADTPDNFQSRRPNTSFCFLDIRSPGLGDTAMYLCATSTGLAGGFEQFFGPGTRLTVL.

This clonotype has a handful of counts. The rearrangement joins TRBV6-5 to TRBJ2-1; 8 positions agree with TRBD2. The CDR3 contains 18 residues. V lost 2 bases to trimming and J lost 4 bases; unmatched junction nucleotides: 13. The germline gives CDR1 MNHEY, CDR2 SVGAGI. The CDR3 DNA reads TGTGCCAGCAGTTACACCCCGCCCGGGGAGCGGGAGTACAATGAGCAGTTCTTC. Translation gives CASSYTPPGEREYNEQFF.

This clonotype was detected ten times or more. The chain employs TRBV20-1 and TRBJ2-2; D is possibly TRBD2 (5 bases). From germline, CDR1 is DFQATT and CDR2 SNEGSKA (reference sequence). Trimming left V 3 bases short and J 11 bases short, with 10 bases between. This CDR3 comprises 11 residues. In DNA, the CDR3 is TGCAGTGCTAGTTCCCGGGGTGAGCTGTTTTTT. Residues: CSASSRGELFF.

This clonotype appeared a few times. This chain connects TRBV30 to TRBJ1-5, with D possibly matching TRBD1 (5 bases). Germline CDR1 is GTSNPN and CDR2 is SVGIG (reference sequence). Between the trimmed V and J ends, which lost 8 bases and 3 bases, there was a span of 11 bases. This CDR3 is 12 amino acids long. DNA of the CDR3: TGTGCCACGGGGGGGAACAATCAGCCCCAGCATTTT. Encoded protein: CATGGNNQPQHF.

This clonotype was seen a handful of times. CDR3 amino acids: CASSYSMGYNSPLHF. The CDR3 DNA sequence: TGTGCCAGCAGTTACTCGATGGGTTATAATTCACCCCTCCACTTT. The rearrangement uses TRBV6-5 and TRBJ1-6; D uncertain. Between the trimmed V and J ends, which lost 0 bases and 4 bases, there was a span of 7 bases. CDR1 and CDR2 (germline): MNHEY, SVGAGI. This CDR3 comprises 15 residues.